This T cell receptor (beta chain) emerged from a study of blood T cell repertoires in COVID-19. Across the whole study: Samples came from the United States, Italy and Spain, spanning acute and convalescent COVID-19. In each case, the material was cDNA or gDNA derived from T cells, B-cell-depleted T cells, or PBMCs.

Original processing notes: How many nucleated cells were present was estimated from reference gene primer amplification. The table came from immunoSEQ multiplex PCR; TCRdb's copy has only in-frame clones and leaves some out. The V and J calls and clone size are taken from that table; D and trimming were inferred from the DNA. The data contain approximately 200,000 clones, 60% to 80% of them singletons. Germline trimming cut 2 bases from V and 6 bases from J; bases unmatched to any gene: 10. The germline gives CDR1 SNHLY, CDR2 FYNNEI. CDR3 length equals 16 residues. The sample taken for sequencing was peripheral blood. This receptor was obtained from a man between 60 and 75 years old with active or convalescent COVID-19. V is TRBV2 and J is TRBJ2-3; 8 bases are shared with TRBD2. CDR3 residues: CASSEKAGASWDTQYF. The CDR3 nucleotides read TGTGCCAGCAGTGAAAAAGCGGGAGCTAGTTGGGATACGCAGTATTTT.